The clone carrying this TCR beta chain was detected a few times. Its antigen is as yet unknown. The sample's time point: baseline, week 1 (first vaccination visit). The treatment: pre-vaccination baseline after standard-of-care therapy. V was cut by 1 base and J by 4 bases, with 10 bases left in between. Germline V gene lookup returns CDR1 LNHNV and CDR2 YYDKDF (reference sequence). CDR3 size: 14 residues. This table comes from immunoSEQ multiplex PCR, and its TCRdb copy is limited to in-frame clones, with some not included. In the table there are about 16,000 clones, 80% of which are singletons. The sample is drawn from a study of a mutant IDH1 vaccine in newly diagnosed glioma. About the research overall: Treated patients had a mean age of about 40 years and a sex split that was roughly 60% male and 37.5% female. Study-wide findings and caveats: With respect to changes in top peripheral T cell clonotypes, pseudoprogression seemed unrelated.

Sample: PBMCs, taken from a glioma patient treated with radiotherapy, temozolomide or both. The receptor was derived from a man aged 35 to 55 with glioma. This chain links TRBV15 with TRBJ1-1; weak D call: TRBD1 (5 bases). CDR3 in amino acids: CATSRGGLGTEAFF. The CDR3 DNA is TGTGCCACCAGCAGAGGGGGCTTAGGCACTGAAGCTTTCTTT.